This TCR beta chain was captured by sequencing in a study of blood T cell repertoires in COVID-19. The method was immunoSEQ multiplex PCR; TCRdb's version includes in-frame clones alone and lacks a portion of them. The sample holds approximately 65,000 clones, approximately 80% seen once. The CDR3 spans 15 residues. V shed 9 bases and J 8 bases; nucleotides not matched to a gene: 15. Per the germline V gene, CDR1 is LNHNV and CDR2 is YYDKDF (reference sequence). Sequencing input: PBMCs or T cells enriched from blood (not recorded which). V gene TRBV15 combines with J gene TRBJ2-1, with 8 bases that match TRBD1. The clonotype originates from a middle-aged woman with acute COVID-19. CDR3 residues: CATSFGDRGFHEQFF. The CDR3 DNA sequence: TGTGCCACGAGCTTCGGCGACAGGGGTTTTCATGAGCAGTTCTTC.